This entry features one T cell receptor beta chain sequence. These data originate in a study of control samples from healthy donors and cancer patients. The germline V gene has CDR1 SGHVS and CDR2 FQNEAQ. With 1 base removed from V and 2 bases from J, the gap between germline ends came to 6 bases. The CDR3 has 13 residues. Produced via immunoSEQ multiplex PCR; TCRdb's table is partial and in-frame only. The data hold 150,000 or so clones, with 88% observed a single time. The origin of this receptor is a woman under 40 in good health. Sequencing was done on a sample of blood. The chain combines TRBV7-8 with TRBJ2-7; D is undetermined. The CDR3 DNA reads TGTGCCAGCAGCTTAGATCGTCCCTACGAGCAGTACGTC. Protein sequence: CASSLDRPYEQYV.